A single sample is the source of the 26 T cell receptor beta chains below, sequenced in a study of breast tumors, draining lymph nodes, adjacent tissues. TCRdb re-called the multiplex PCR reads through MiXCR, storing one row per CDR3 protein. The data contain some 230,000 distinct CDR3 sequences, 34% of them seen just once; the ten biggest clones take up approximately 3.3%. The lymph nodes were axillary draining lymph nodes from breast cancer patients. The source material was axillary lymph node tissue. Source of these receptors: a female donor with breast cancer. Some clones in this sample may be carry-over from other donors' samples.

As to this clonotype: A much bigger clone sits one base away, suggesting this may be a read error. This rearrangement joins TRBV19 to TRBJ2-2; TRBD1 or TRBD2 may be the D gene (5 bases each). CDR1 and CDR2 (germline): LNHDA, SQIVND (reference sequence). The CDR3 totals 15 residues. In DNA form, the CDR3 reads TGTACCAGTAGTCCGGGGCGGGCGAACACCGGGGAGCTGTTTTTT. It yields the protein CTSSPGRANTGELFF.

This clonotype has a count of ten or more. V gene TRBV2 combines with J gene TRBJ2-7, with D unresolved. V lost 3 bases and J 6 bases, leaving 12 bases between the germline ends. This CDR3 spans 13 amino acids. Germline V gene lookup returns CDR1 SNHLY and CDR2 FYNNEI. The CDR3 sequence: CASSEGLLSEQYF. The CDR3 coding sequence is TGTGCCAGCAGTGAGGGATTACTCTCCGAGCAGTACTTC. Drawing the rest from reference TRBV2 and TRBJ2-7, the complete variable domain is EPEVTQTPSHQVTQMGQEVILRCVPISNHLYFYWYRQILGQKVEFLVSFYNNEISEKSEIFDDQFSVERPDGSNFTLKIRSTKLEDSAMYFCASSEGLLSEQYFGPGTRLTVT.

This clonotype was counted ten times or more. V is TRBV2 and J is TRBJ2-2, with 10 bases identical to TRBD1. J lost 5 bases, V lost 4 bases, and 1 base had no gene match. CDR3 length equals 14 residues. From germline, CDR1 is SNHLY and CDR2 FYNNEI. CDR3 residues: CASSGQGATGELFF. The DNA of the CDR3 is TGTGCCAGCAGTGGACAGGGGGCAACCGGGGAGCTGTTTTTT.

In regard to this clonotype: Compared with germline, one end of the junction differs, possibly owing to a read error. This chain joins TRBV2 and TRBJ2-5; 8 bases align to TRBD1. Germline CDR1 and CDR2: SNHLY and FYNNEI. There are 14 residues in the CDR3. CDR3 sequence (DNA): TGTGTCAGCAGCCAGGGGACAGGTCGGGAGACCCAGTACTTC. Translating it yields CVSSQGTGRETQYF.

In this sample, this clonotype turned up a few times. A much larger clone differs from this one at a single base, so this may be a read error. The chain couples TRBV11-3 to TRBJ2-2; TRBD2 agrees at 8 bases. CDR3 length: 16 residues. Per germline, CDR1 SGHNT and CDR2 YENEEA. Losses at the gene ends were 1 base for V and 6 bases for J; bases not matched to a gene: 7. DNA of the CDR3: TGTGCCAGCAGCTTAGGTAGCGGGACTTTCGCCGGGGAGCTGTTTTTT. It is translated as CASSLGSGTFAGELFF.

Concerning this clonotype itself: The junction shows a germline mismatch at one end, possibly a read error. The V gene is TRBV7-8, the J gene TRBJ1-3, with D possibly being TRBD1 (6 bases). The germline V gene has CDR1 SGHVS and CDR2 FQNEAQ. CDR3 size: 17 residues. The CDR3 nucleotides read TGTGCCAGCAGCTTAGCCCCGACAGGACTCCCTGGAAACCCCATATATTTT. This encodes CASSLAPTGLPGNPIYF.

This chain links TRBV4-3 with TRBJ1-5, with a tentative D call TRBD1 (5 bases). Germline CDR1 and CDR2: LGHNA and YSLEER. The CDR3 is 15 residues long. V was cut by 4 bases and J by 11 bases, with 21 bases left in between. Here the CDR3 DNA reads TGCGCCAGCAGCCCCAGACAGATACTCCAAGAGACCCAGCATTTT. The encoded protein is CASSPRQILQETQHF.

Many counts were recorded for this clonotype. The gene calls are TRBV30 and TRBJ1-5; 8 nucleotides align to TRBD1. This CDR3 has 15 residues. Losses at the gene ends were 0 bases for V and 6 bases for J; bases not matched to a gene: 7. Germline CDR1 reads GTSNPN; CDR2 reads SVGIG (reference sequence). The CDR3 protein is CAWSVGQGAGQPQHF. The CDR3 nucleotides read TGTGCCTGGAGTGTCGGCCAGGGGGCTGGTCAGCCCCAGCATTTT.

This clonotype was recorded a few times. The rearrangement joins TRBV3-1 to TRBJ2-2, with D possibly matching TRBD2 (5 bases). Trimming stripped 8 bases from V and 4 bases from J, with 17 bases between. There are 15 residues in the CDR3. Germline values: CDR1 LGHDT, CDR2 YNNKEL (reference sequence). The CDR3 loop reads CASLRVTGTTGELFF. The CDR3 region has the DNA TGTGCCAGCCTGAGGGTGACGGGAACCACCGGGGAGCTGTTTTTT.

This clonotype occurred many times. The chain couples TRBV19 to TRBJ1-3; D gene uncertain. The V gene's germline CDR1 is LNHDA and CDR2 SQIVND (reference sequence). The ends were cut back, 5 bases at V and 4 bases at J, with 15 bases in the middle. This CDR3 contains 15 residues. CDR3 sequence reads: CASSQPSRSGNTIYF. In nucleotides, the CDR3 is TGTGCCAGTAGTCAACCCTCTAGGTCGGGAAACACCATATATTTT.

The J gene is TRBJ2-7, the V gene TRBV15, with D possibly TRBD2 on 5 matching bases. This CDR3 has 13 residues. Germline V gene sequence: CDR1 LNHNV, CDR2 YYDKDF (reference sequence). CDR3: CHRYGGATYEQYF. The CDR3 bases are TGTCACCGCTATGGAGGCGCGACCTACGAGCAGTACTTC.

For this clonotype: A read error may be the cause here, since a much bigger clone is one base away. The chain recombines TRBV5-4 with TRBJ1-4, with TRBD1 matching 11 bases. CDR1 SGHNT and CDR2 YYREEE come from the germline V gene (reference sequence). V was pared by 7 bases and J by 7 bases, with 9 bases of the junction left unmatched. This CDR3 is built from 15 residues. The CDR3 nucleotides read TGTGCCAGCGGCCTTACCGGGACAGGGGGTGAAAAACTGTTTTTT. It codes for CASGLTGTGGEKLFF.

The chain recombines TRBV2 with TRBJ2-4, with 12 nucleotides matching TRBD2. Germline assignment: CDR1 SNHLY and CDR2 FYNNEI. This CDR3 is 17 amino acids long. After removal of 4 bases from V and 1 base from J, the junction contained 5 bases not matched to a gene. In DNA, the CDR3 is TGTGCCAGCAGTGGAAGGCTAGCGGGGGGGGCCAAAAACATTCAGTACTTC. Protein product: CASSGRLAGGAKNIQYF.

At least ten counts were recorded for this clonotype. The chain couples TRBV15 to TRBJ1-6; 9 bases are shared with TRBD1. The CDR3 length is 14 residues. Germline V lookup: CDR1 LNHNV, CDR2 YYDKDF (reference sequence). V lost 5 bases, J lost 8 bases, and 4 bases stayed unmatched. The CDR3 reads CATSADRGYSPLHF. For the CDR3, the DNA is TGTGCCACCAGCGCAGACAGGGGGTATTCACCCCTCCACTTT.

In this sample, this clonotype turned up many times. V usage is TRBV20-1 and J usage is TRBJ2-3; 10 bases line up with TRBD1. The germline V gene encodes CDR1 DFQATT and CDR2 SNEGSKA (reference sequence). The length of the CDR3 is 17 residues. The V gene end was trimmed by 2 bases and the J gene end by 3 bases; junction bases not matched to a gene: 11. The CDR3 DNA reads as TGCAGTGCTAGATCTTTGACCGGGACAGGGGTTACAGATACGCAGTATTTT. It is translated as CSARSLTGTGVTDTQYF.

This rearrangement joins TRBV7-2 to TRBJ2-7; 10 bases are shared with TRBD2. V was clipped by 2 bases and J by 5 bases; unmatched bases: 9. Per germline, CDR1 SGHTA and CDR2 FQGNSA. This CDR3 has 16 residues. The CDR3 region is CASSLWGLAGVHEQYF. In DNA form, the CDR3 reads TGTGCCAGCAGCTTATGGGGGCTAGCGGGAGTCCACGAGCAGTACTTC.

There are many counts of this clonotype. The chain carries TRBV29-1 and TRBJ1-5, with a weak D call TRBD1 (5 bases). The CDR3 totals 12 residues. Germline V lookup: CDR1 SQVTM, CDR2 ANQGSEA. The V and J ends lost 4 bases and 5 bases respectively, with 9 bases between them. The CDR3 region is CSVGTGDQPQHF. As DNA, the CDR3 is TGCAGCGTTGGTACAGGAGATCAGCCCCAGCATTTT.

The gene calls are TRBV5-6 and TRBJ2-6, with a weak D call TRBD1 (6 bases). The CDR3 is 19 residues long. Trimming took 4 bases from V and 0 from J, leaving 20 bases between them. CDR1 is SGHDT and CDR2 is YYEEEE in the germline V gene. In nucleotides, the CDR3 is TGTGCCAGCAGCCACGGGACACCTAGATTAAGCTCTGGGGCCAACGTCCTGACTTTC. Encoded protein: CASSHGTPRLSSGANVLTF.

This clonotype was counted ten times or more. V is TRBV7-3 and J is TRBJ2-1, with D tentatively TRBD1 (7 bases). Trimming removed 5 bases at V and 7 bases at J, with 18 bases between. CDR1 and CDR2 from the germline V gene are SGHTA and FQGTGA. This CDR3 has 15 amino acids. Written as DNA, the CDR3 is TGTGCCAGCAGCCCCCAGGGGGGAGGATTTAATGAGCAGTTCTTC. Translating gives CASSPQGGGFNEQFF.

This clonotype was observed a handful of times. The rearrangement joins TRBV5-5 to TRBJ2-1; 11 nucleotides agree with TRBD1. Trimming took 0 bases from V and 8 from J; bases not matched to a gene: 7. The germline V gene encodes CDR1 SGHKS and CDR2 YYEKEE (reference sequence). The CDR3 has 16 amino acids. CDR3 residues: CASSLDRTGGGDEQFF. Here the CDR3 DNA reads TGTGCCAGCAGCTTGGATCGGACAGGGGGCGGGGATGAGCAGTTCTTC.

The rearrangement joins TRBV20-1 to TRBJ1-5; TRBD1 is a possible D gene (6 bases). CDR1 is DFQATT, CDR2 SNEGSKA, per germline (reference sequence). The CDR3 covers 13 residues. V was trimmed by 4 bases and J by 11 bases, leaving 18 bases between them. Here the CDR3 reads CSAMYRDQETQHF. The DNA of the CDR3 is TGCAGTGCTATGTACAGGGACCAAGAGACCCAGCATTTT.

The chain combines TRBV19 with TRBJ2-3; TRBD1 aligns across 8 bases. Germline trimming cut 2 bases from V and 0 bases from J; bases unmatched to any gene: 7. This CDR3 has 17 residues. Per the germline V gene, CDR1 is LNHDA and CDR2 is SQIVND (reference sequence). CDR3 loop: CASSITGTGASTDTQYF. The CDR3, as DNA: TGTGCCAGTAGTATAACGGGGACAGGAGCTAGCACAGATACGCAGTATTTT.

The chain couples TRBV29-1 to TRBJ2-7, with a tentative D call TRBD1 (6 bases). Germline V gene sequence: CDR1 SQVTM, CDR2 ANQGSEA. The CDR3 is 13 residues long. V was pared by 8 bases and J by 3 bases, with 17 bases between. CDR3 DNA sequence: TGCAGCACATGCCCGGACAGTAGCTACGAGCAGTACTTC. Residues: CSTCPDSSYEQYF.

At least ten counts were recorded for this clonotype. V and J are TRBV30 and TRBJ1-4; the D gene is possibly TRBD1 (6 bases). CDR3 size: 15 residues. V was trimmed by 1 base and J by 2 bases, leaving 11 bases between them. Germline assignment: CDR1 GTSNPN and CDR2 SVGIG (reference sequence). DNA of the CDR3: TGTGCCTGGAGTGGGGGGCTGGGGACTAATGAAAAACTGTTTTTT. It specifies CAWSGGLGTNEKLFF.

About this clonotype itself: A much larger clone differs by one base, so this may be a read error. V gene TRBV5-6 combines with J gene TRBJ1-5; D not resolved. The germline CDR1 and CDR2 sequences are SGHDT and YYEEEE. The CDR3 is made up of 15 amino acids. V was cut by 4 bases and J by 0 bases, with 11 bases left in between. The DNA of the CDR3 is TGTGCCAGCAGCGCGGGTCTTTCTAGCAATCAGCCCCAGCATTTT. As protein: CASSAGLSSNQPQHF.

This clonotype has a handful of counts. J is TRBJ2-6 and V is TRBV5-6; unclear D gene. The CDR3 loop spans 16 amino acids. Germline assignment: CDR1 SGHDT and CDR2 YYEEEE. The ends were cut back, 0 bases at V and 0 bases at J, with 7 bases in the middle. Here the CDR3 reads CASSLVAPSGANVLTF. CDR3 bases: TGTGCCAGCAGCTTGGTGGCCCCCTCTGGGGCCAACGTCCTGACTTTC.